This TCR beta chain stems from a study of vaccination and CD4 T cells after COVID-19. Regarding treatment: approximately 9-day PBMC culture with coronavirus spike peptide pools or control peptides (ViraFEST assay). Germline-derived CDR1 and CDR2 are SEHNR and FQNEAQ (reference sequence). Trimming removed 4 bases from V and 9 bases from J, with 1 base in between. The CDR3 runs to 10 residues. For this clonotype: What it binds is not known.

Scientists ran DNA taken from cultured CD4+ T cells through the Oncomine TCR Beta short-read assay for sequencing. TCRdb re-called the PCR reads through MiXCR, storing one row per CDR3 protein. Of 12,000 or so distinct CDR3 sequences in the sample, approximately 50% were seen once. The clonotype was recovered from a human donor who had recovered from COVID-19. The chain recombines TRBV7-9 with TRBJ2-6; D unresolved. The material sequenced was CD4+ T cells from blood, cultured in vitro. The CDR3, as DNA: TGTGCCAGCAGCTACAACGTCCTGACTTTC. Translating gives CASSYNVLTF.